These 7 T cell receptor beta chains share one sample of origin, sequenced in a study of blood T cell repertoires in COVID-19. The method was immunoSEQ multiplex PCR; TCRdb's version includes in-frame clones alone and lacks a portion of them. The data hold some 150,000 clones, with more than 75% observed a single time. Sequenced sample: peripheral blood. The receptors were gathered from a man aged 60-69 years with acute or convalescent COVID-19.

The chain uses TRBV4-1 and TRBJ2-7; weak D call: TRBD2 (5 bases). Trimming took off 3 bases at V and 0 bases at J, with 6 bases between the two ends. The germline gives CDR1 MGHRA, CDR2 YSYEKL. This CDR3 has 13 amino acids. CDR3 in amino acids: CASSQTISYEQYF. The CDR3 DNA reads as TGCGCCAGCAGCCAGACTATCTCCTACGAGCAGTACTTC.

The CDR3 DNA is TGTGCCAGCTCACCCACAGTGAGAGACGATGAGCAGTTCTTC. As protein: CASSPTVRDDEQFF. This chain joins TRBV18 and TRBJ2-1; no clear D gene. Germline V gene data show CDR1 as KGHSH and CDR2 as LQKENI. V lost 3 bases, J lost 8 bases, and 14 bases lay in between. The CDR3 consists of 14 residues. Complete variable domain (other parts from reference TRBV18 and TRBJ2-1): NAGVMQNPRHLVRRRGQEARLRCSPMKGHSHVYWYRQLPEEGLKFMVYLQKENIIDESGMPKERFSAEFPKEGPSILRIQQVVRGDSAAYFCASSPTVRDDEQFFGPGTRLTVL.

For this clone: The junction differs from germline at one of its ends, possibly a read error. The rearrangement joins TRBV7-7 to TRBJ2-5; TRBD1 aligns across 7 bases. The CDR3 consists of 15 residues. Germline V gene data show CDR1 as SSHAT and CDR2 as FNYEAQ (reference sequence). CDR3 loop: CASSLGDRYQETQYF. The CDR3 DNA reads as TGTGCTAGCAGCTTAGGGGACAGATACCAAGAGACCCAGTACTTC.

The chain uses TRBV11-2 and TRBJ1-4; 7 bases map to TRBD1. The J segment lost 1 base and the V segment lost 5 bases, leaving 1 base of the junction unmatched. This CDR3 is built from 14 residues. Germline CDR1 SGHAT, CDR2 FQNNGV. The CDR3 sequence is CASSTGVTNEKLFF. The CDR3 nucleotides read TGTGCCAGCAGCACAGGGGTAACTAATGAAAAACTGTTTTTT.

V gene TRBV28 combines with J gene TRBJ2-7, with 10 bases fitting TRBD2. CDR1 is MDHEN and CDR2 is SYDVKM in the germline V gene. The CDR3 has 15 residues. Unmatched junction bases numbered 5, after V lost 3 bases and J lost 3 bases. The CDR3: CASSFGLAGDYEQYF. The CDR3 region has the DNA TGTGCCAGCAGTTTCGGGCTAGCGGGAGACTACGAGCAGTACTTC.

The genes are TRBV6-6 and TRBJ2-3; D gene unclear. Germline CDR1 MNHNY, CDR2 SVGAGI (reference sequence). The length of the CDR3 is 11 residues. V lost 7 bases and J lost 5, with 7 bases in between. The CDR3 coding sequence is TGTGCCAGCACGTTAGTAGATACGCAGTATTTT. Amino acid sequence: CASTLVDTQYF.

The rearrangement links TRBV29-1 to TRBJ2-1, with 10 bases identical to TRBD2. This CDR3 comprises 13 residues. Trimming removed 7 bases from V and 10 bases from J; junction bases left unmatched: 10. Germline V CDR1 and CDR2: SQVTM, ANQGSEA. The DNA for the CDR3 is TGCAGCGCAGGACTAGCGGAGCTGGGGGAGCAGTTCTTC. This gives the protein CSAGLAELGEQFF.